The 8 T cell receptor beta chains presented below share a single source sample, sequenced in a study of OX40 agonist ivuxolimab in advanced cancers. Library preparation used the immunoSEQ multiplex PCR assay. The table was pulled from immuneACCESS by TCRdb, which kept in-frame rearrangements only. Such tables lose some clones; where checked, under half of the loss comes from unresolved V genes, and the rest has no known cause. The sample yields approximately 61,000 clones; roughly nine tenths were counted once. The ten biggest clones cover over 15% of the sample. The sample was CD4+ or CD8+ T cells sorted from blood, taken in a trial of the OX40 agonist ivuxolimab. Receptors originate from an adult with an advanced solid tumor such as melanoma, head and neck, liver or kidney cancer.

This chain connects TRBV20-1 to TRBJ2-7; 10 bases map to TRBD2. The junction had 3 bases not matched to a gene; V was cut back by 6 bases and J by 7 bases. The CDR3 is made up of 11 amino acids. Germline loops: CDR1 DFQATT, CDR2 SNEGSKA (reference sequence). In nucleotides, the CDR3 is TGCAGTGCCGTAGCGGGGGGAGAGCAGTACTTC. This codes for CSAVAGGEQYF.

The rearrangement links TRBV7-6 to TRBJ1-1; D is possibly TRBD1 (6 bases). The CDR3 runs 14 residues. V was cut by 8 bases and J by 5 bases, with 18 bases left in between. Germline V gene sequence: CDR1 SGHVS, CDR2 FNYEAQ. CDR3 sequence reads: CASDPVPGETEAFF. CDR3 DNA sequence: TGTGCCAGCGACCCAGTGCCAGGGGAGACTGAAGCTTTCTTT.

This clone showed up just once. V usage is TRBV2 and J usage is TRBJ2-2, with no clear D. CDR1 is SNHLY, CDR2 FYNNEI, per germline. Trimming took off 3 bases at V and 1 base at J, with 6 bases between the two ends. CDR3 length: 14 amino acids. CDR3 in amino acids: CASSEGGNTGELFF. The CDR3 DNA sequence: TGTGCCAGCAGTGAGGGCGGGAACACCGGGGAGCTGTTTTTT.

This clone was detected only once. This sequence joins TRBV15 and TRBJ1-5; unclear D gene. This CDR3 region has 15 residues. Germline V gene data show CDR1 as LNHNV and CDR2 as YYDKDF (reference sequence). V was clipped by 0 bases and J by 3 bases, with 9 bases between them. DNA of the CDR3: TGTGCCACCAGCAGAGATCTAGGGTACAATCAGCCCCAGCATTTT. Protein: CATSRDLGYNQPQHF.

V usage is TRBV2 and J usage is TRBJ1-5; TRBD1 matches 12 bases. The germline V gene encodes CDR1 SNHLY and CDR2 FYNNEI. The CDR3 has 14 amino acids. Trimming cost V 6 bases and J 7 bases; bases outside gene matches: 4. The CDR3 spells CASRGTGGRQPQHF. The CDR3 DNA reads TGTGCCAGCAGGGGGACAGGGGGCAGGCAGCCCCAGCATTTT.

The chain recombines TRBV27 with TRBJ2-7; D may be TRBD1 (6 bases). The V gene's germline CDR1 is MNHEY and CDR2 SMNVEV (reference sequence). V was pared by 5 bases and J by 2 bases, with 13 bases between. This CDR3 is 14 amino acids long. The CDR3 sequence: CASSEQGPAYEQYF. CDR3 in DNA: TGTGCCAGCAGTGAGCAGGGGCCGGCCTACGAGCAGTACTTC.

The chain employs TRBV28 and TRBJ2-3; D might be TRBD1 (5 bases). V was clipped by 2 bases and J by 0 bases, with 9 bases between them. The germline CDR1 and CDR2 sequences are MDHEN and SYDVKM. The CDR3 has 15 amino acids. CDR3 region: CASSLGDSSTDTQYF. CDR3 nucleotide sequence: TGTGCCAGCAGTTTAGGAGACAGTAGCACAGATACGCAGTATTTT. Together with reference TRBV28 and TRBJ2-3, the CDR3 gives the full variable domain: DVKVTQSSRYLVKRTGEKVFLECVQDMDHENMFWYRQDPGLGLRLIYFSYDVKMKEKGDIPEGYSVSREKKERFSLILESASTNQTSMYLCASSLGDSSTDTQYFGPGTRLTVL.

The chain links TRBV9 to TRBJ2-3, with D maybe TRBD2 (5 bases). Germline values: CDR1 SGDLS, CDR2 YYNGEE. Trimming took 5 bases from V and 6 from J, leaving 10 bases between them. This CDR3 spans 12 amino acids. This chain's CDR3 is CASSNGVDTQYF. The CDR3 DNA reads TGTGCCAGCAGTAACGGGGTGGATACGCAGTATTTT.